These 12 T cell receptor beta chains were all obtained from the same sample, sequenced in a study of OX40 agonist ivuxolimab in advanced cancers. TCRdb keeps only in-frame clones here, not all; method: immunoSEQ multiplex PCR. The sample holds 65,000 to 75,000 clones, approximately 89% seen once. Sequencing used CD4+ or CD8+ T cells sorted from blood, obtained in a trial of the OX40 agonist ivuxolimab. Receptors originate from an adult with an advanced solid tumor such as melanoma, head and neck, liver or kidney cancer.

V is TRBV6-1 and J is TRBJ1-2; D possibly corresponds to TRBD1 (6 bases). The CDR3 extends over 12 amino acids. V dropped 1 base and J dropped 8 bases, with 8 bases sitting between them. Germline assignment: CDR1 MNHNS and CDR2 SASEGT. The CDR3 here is CASSEGGGGYTF. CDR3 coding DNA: TGTGCCAGCAGTGAAGGAGGGGGGGGCTACACCTTC.

The CDR3 DNA follows: TGCGCCAGCAGCCAAGAAAATTCCAAAGGGACCCAGTACTTC. Protein sequence: CASSQENSKGTQYF. The chain is built from TRBV4-1 and TRBJ2-5; D call uncertain. Trimming stripped 0 bases from V and 7 bases from J, with 12 bases between. The CDR3 runs to 14 residues. Germline V gene sequence: CDR1 MGHRA, CDR2 YSYEKL.

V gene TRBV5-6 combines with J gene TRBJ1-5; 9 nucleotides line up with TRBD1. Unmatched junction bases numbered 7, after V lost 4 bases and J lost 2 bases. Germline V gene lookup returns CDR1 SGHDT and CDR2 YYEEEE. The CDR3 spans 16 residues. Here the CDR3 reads CASSILGQGRNQPQHF. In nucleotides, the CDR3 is TGTGCCAGCAGCATACTTGGACAGGGGCGCAATCAGCCCCAGCATTTT.

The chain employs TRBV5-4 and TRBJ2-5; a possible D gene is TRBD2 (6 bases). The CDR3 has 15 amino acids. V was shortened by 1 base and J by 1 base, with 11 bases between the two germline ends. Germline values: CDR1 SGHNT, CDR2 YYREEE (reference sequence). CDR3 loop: CASSLNMGGQETQYF. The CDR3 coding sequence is TGTGCCAGCAGCTTGAATATGGGGGGCCAAGAGACCCAGTACTTC. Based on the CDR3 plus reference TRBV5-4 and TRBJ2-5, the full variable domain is ETGVTQSPTHLIKTRGQQVTLRCSSQSGHNTVSWYQQALGQGPQFIFQYYREEENGRGNFPPRFSGLQFPNYSSELNVNALELDDSALYLCASSLNMGGQETQYFGPGTRLLVL.

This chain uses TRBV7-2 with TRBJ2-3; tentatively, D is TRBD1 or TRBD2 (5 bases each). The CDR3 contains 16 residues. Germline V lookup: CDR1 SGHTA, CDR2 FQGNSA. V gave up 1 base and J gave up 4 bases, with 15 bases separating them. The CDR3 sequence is CASSLGGDLWADTQYF. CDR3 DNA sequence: TGTGCCAGCAGCTTAGGAGGGGACCTTTGGGCAGATACGCAGTATTTT.

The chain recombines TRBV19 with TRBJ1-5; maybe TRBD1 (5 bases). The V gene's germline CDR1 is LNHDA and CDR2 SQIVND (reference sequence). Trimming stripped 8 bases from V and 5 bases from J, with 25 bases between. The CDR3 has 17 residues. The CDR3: CASSKGYTIMGDQPQHF. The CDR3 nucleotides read TGTGCCAGTTCAAAAGGGTACACAATAATGGGGGATCAGCCCCAGCATTTT.

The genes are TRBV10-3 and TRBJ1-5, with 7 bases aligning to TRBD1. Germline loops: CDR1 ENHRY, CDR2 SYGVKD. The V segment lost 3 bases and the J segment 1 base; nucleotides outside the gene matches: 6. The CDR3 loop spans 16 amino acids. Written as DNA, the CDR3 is TGTGCCATCAGTGATAAGACAGGGATGAGCAATCAGCCCCAGCATTTT. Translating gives CAISDKTGMSNQPQHF.

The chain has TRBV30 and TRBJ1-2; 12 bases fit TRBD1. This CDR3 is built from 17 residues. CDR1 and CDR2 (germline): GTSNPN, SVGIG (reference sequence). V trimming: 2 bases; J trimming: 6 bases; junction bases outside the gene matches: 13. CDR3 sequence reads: CAWSRGTGGRLYDGYTF. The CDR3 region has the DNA TGTGCCTGGAGTAGGGGGACAGGGGGCAGGTTATATGATGGCTACACCTTC.

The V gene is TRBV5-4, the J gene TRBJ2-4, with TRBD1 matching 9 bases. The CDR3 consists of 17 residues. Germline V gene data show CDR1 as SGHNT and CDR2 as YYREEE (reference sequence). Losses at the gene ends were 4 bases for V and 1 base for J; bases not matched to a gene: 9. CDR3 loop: CASSRPIQGAAKNIQYF. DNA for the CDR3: TGTGCCAGCAGCCGGCCTATACAGGGGGCGGCCAAAAACATTCAGTACTTC.

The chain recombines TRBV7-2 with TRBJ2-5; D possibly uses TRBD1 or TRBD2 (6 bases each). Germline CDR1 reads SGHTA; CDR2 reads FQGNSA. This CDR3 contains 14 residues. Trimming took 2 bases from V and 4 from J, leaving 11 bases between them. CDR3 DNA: TGTGCCAGCAGCTTATGGGGGGCGGGAGAGACCCAGTACTTC. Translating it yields CASSLWGAGETQYF.

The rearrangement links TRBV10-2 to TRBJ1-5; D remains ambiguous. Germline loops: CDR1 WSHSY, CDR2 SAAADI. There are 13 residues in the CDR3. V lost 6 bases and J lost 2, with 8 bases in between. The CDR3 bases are TGCGCCAGCAGACGACTGGGCAATCAGCCCCAGCATTTT. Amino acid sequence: CASRRLGNQPQHF.

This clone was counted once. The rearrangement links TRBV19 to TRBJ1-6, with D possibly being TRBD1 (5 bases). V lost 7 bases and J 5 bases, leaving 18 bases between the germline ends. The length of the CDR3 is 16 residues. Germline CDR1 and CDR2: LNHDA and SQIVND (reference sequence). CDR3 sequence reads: CASTRAAGTDNSPLHF. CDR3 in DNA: TGTGCCAGTACCCGGGCCGCGGGGACTGATAATTCACCCCTCCACTTT.